This is a list of T cell receptor beta chains from one sample in a study of blood T cells in healthy people across ages. TCRdb re-called the 5' RACE reads through MiXCR, storing one row per CDR3 protein. There are 1.5 million to 2 million distinct CDR3 sequences in the sample; roughly 27% occur only once, and less than 9.5% lies in the top ten. Sequenced input: blood. Every receptor here comes from a woman in her 30s in good health. Both conserved end residues are trimmed from each CDR3.

TRBV6-2/TRBV6-3	TRBJ1-4	ASLDWGRGEKLF
TRBV5-1	TRBJ1-4	ASSDSDEKRF
TRBV28	TRBJ2-7	ASRFRTGTYEQY
TRBV28	TRBJ1-2	AATPTWTGDGYT
TRBV7-2	TRBJ2-7	ASSQNRAVYEQY
TRBV29-1	TRBJ2-2	SVGFRLTNTGELF
TRBV29-1	TRBJ2-1	SVENRRNEQF
TRBV2	TRBJ1-1	ASSEDAVMNTEAF
TRBV2	TRBJ2-3	ASRDLGDTQY
TRBV4-1	TRBJ2-3	ASSQERSAASTDTQY
TRBV12-3/TRBV12-4	NA	ACSLTGSYEQY
TRBV15	TRBJ1-1	ATSSRDSESLNTEAF
TRBV11-2	TRBJ2-3	AGSINTDTQY
TRBV2	NA	ASRQGFEETQY
TRBV20-1	TRBJ2-7	SASPGQGREQY
TRBV12-3/TRBV12-4	TRBJ1-2	ASSRGQTLLGYT
TRBV15	TRBJ2-1	ATSYGRNEQF
TRBV29-1	TRBJ1-4	SVGRKGGNEKLF
TRBV28	TRBJ1-5	AGGTGQNFPREPQH
TRBV5-1	TRBJ1-1	ASSLGWQNTEAF
TRBV14	TRBJ1-1	ASSPNSEVTEAF
TRBV5-1	TRBJ2-3	ASSLEVARDTQY
TRBV7-2	NA	ASSPQGTGGETQY
TRBV6-6	TRBJ2-3	ASSYWGGGGTDTQY
TRBV7-9	TRBJ2-7	ASSFLGGNYEQY
TRBV20-1	TRBJ2-3	SARSPLSADTQY
TRBV27	TRBJ2-7	ASSPDRGNYEQY
TRBV30	TRBJ2-6	AWSDSGANVLT
TRBV2	NA	ASSEAGLASETQY
TRBV4-1	TRBJ2-3	ASSQLAEHTDTQY
TRBV9	TRBJ1-2	ASSPRRGGYT
TRBV7-9	TRBJ1-2	ASSLALTGRDGYT
TRBV20-1	TRBJ2-7	SARDLQESSYEQY
TRBV30	TRBJ1-4	AFLNEATNEKLF
TRBV6-2/TRBV6-3	TRBJ1-4	ASSYIRQNEKLF
TRBV15	TRBJ2-7	ATSKGQGSSYEQY
TRBV11-2	TRBJ1-2	ASSLADRSYGCT
TRBV5-1	TRBJ2-1	ASSLASSGNYNEQF
TRBV6-5	TRBJ2-7	ASGYSSSYEQY
TRBV20-1	TRBJ2-5	SARDRGLGETQY
TRBV9	TRBJ1-1	ASSAVDATASPEAF
TRBV2	TRBJ2-7	ASRLTGPTDYEQY
TRBV15	TRBJ2-1	ATSRESSYNEQF
TRBV12-3/TRBV12-4	TRBJ1-6	ASRKGDTSPLH
TRBV10-1	TRBJ2-4	AGSESRVAGENEQY
TRBV28	TRBJ2-7	ASSYQGQTYEQY
TRBV10-2	TRBJ2-1	ASSESRTGDYNEQF
TRBV4-3	TRBJ2-4	ASSQEFRAAAKNIQY
TRBV5-1	TRBJ1-4	ASSLRGQPNEKLF